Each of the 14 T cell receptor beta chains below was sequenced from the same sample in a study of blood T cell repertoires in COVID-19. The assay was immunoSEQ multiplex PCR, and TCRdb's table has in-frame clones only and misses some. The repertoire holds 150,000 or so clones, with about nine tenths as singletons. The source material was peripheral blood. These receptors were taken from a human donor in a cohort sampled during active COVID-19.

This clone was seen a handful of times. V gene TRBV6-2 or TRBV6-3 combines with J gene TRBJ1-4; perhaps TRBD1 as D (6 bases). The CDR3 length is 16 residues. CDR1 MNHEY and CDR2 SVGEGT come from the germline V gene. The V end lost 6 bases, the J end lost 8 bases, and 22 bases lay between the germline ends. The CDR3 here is CASSPQDRRGNEKLFF. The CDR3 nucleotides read TGTGCCAGCAGCCCCCAGGACAGAAGGGGCAACGAAAAACTGTTTTTT.

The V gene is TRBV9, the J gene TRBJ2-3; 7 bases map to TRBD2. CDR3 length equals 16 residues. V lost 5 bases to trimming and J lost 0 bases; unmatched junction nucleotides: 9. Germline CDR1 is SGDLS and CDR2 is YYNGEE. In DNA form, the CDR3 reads TGTGCCAGCAGTCCCCAAAGGGGAGGGAGCACAGATACGCAGTATTTT. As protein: CASSPQRGGSTDTQYF.

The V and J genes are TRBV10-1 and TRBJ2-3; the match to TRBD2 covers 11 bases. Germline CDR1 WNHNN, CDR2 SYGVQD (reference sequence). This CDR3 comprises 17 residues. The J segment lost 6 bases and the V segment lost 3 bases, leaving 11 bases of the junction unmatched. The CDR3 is CASSEVGGTSGSDTQYF. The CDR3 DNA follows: TGCGCCAGCAGTGAAGTGGGGGGAACTAGCGGGAGTGATACGCAGTATTTT.

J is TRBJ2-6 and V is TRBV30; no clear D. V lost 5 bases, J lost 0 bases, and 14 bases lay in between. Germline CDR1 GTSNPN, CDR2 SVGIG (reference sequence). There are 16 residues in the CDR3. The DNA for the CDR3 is TGTGCCTGGGGGATAGCCGTGGGCTCTGGGGCCAACGTCCTGACTTTC. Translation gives CAWGIAVGSGANVLTF.

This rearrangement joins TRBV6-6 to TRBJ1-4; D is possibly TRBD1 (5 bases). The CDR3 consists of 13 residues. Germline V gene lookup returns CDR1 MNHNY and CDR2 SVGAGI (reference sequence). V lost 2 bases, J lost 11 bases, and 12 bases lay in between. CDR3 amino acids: CASSYRGYGKLFF. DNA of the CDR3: TGTGCCAGCAGTTACAGGGGCTATGGGAAACTGTTTTTT.

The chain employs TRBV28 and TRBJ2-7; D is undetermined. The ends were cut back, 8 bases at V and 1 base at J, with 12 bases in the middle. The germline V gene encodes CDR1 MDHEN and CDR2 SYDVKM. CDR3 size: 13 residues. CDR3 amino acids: CASQRHGSYEQYF. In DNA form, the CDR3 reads TGTGCCAGCCAACGCCACGGGTCCTACGAGCAGTACTTC. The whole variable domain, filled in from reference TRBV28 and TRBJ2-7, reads DVKVTQSSRYLVKRTGEKVFLECVQDMDHENMFWYRQDPGLGLRLIYFSYDVKMKEKGDIPEGYSVSREKKERFSLILESASTNQTSMYLCASQRHGSYEQYFGPGTRLTVT.

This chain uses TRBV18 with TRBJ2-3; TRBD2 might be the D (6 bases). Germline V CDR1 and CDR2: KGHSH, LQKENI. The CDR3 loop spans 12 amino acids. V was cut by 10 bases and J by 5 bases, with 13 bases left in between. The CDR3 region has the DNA TGTGCCACACGACTAGTAGGAGATACGCAGTATTTT. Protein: CATRLVGDTQYF.

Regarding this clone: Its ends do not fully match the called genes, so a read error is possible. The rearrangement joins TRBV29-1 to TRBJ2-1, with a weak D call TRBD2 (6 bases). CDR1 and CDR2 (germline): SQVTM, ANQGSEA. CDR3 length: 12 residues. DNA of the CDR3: TGCAGCGTTGATTCAGCGGGCCTGTGGGAGGTCTTC. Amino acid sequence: CSVDSAGLWEVF.

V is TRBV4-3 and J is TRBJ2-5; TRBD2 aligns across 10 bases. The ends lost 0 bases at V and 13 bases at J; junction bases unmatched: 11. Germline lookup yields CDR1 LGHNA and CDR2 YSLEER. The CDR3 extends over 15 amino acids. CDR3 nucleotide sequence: TGCGCCAGCAGCCAAGAGGGATTAGCGGGGGGCCCTGGGTACTTC. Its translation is CASSQEGLAGGPGYF.

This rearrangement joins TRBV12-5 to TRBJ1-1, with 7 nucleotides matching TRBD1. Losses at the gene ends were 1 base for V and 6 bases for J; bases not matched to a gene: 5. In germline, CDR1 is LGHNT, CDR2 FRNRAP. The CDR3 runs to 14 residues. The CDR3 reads CASGLADRAAEAFF. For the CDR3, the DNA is TGTGCTAGTGGTTTGGCAGACAGGGCCGCTGAAGCTTTCTTT. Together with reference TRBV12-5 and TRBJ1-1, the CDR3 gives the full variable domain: DARVTQTPRHKVTEMGQEVTMRCQPILGHNTVFWYRQTMMQGLELLAYFRNRAPLDDSGMPKDRFSAEMPDATLATLKIQPSEPRDSAVYFCASGLADRAAEAFFGQGTRLTVV.

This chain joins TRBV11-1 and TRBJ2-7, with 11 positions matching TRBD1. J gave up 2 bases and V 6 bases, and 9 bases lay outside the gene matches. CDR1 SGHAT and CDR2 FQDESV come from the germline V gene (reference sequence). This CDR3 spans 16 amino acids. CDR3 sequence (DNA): TGTGCCAGCAGTCGCCGGGACAGGGGGTATACCTACGAGCAGTACTTC. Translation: CASSRRDRGYTYEQYF.

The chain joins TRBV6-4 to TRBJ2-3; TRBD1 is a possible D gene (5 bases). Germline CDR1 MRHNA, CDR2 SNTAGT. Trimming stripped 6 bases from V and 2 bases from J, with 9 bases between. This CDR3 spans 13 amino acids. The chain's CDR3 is CASSLGDTDTQYF. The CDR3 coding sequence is TGTGCCAGCAGCTTAGGGGACACAGATACGCAGTATTTT.

The CDR3 loop reads CASSLLAGRPNEQFF. CDR3 coding DNA: TGTGCCAGCAGTTTACTAGCGGGGAGGCCCAATGAGCAGTTCTTC. The genes are TRBV28 and TRBJ2-1; TRBD2 matches at 9 bases. The CDR3 sequence is 15 residues long. CDR1 and CDR2 from the germline V gene are MDHEN and SYDVKM. The trim removed 2 bases at V and 6 bases at J, leaving 5 bases unmatched.

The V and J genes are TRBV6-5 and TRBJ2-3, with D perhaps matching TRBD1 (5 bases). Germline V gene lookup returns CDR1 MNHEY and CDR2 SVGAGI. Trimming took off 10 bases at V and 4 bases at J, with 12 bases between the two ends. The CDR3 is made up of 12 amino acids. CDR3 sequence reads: CATTTTADTQYF. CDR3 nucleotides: TGTGCCACCACAACGACAGCAGATACGCAGTATTTT.